The 14 T cell receptor beta chains reported below all come from one sample, sequenced in a study of T cell repertoires in cytomegalovirus infection. Via MiXCR, TCRdb re-called the reads, giving one row per CDR3 protein. There are approximately 190,000 distinct CDR3 sequences in the sample; 28% occur only once, and approximately 30% lies in the top ten. The sequencing input was PBMCs. These receptors all come from a human donor in good health (CMV status not recorded). Some clones in this sample may be carry-over from other donors' samples.

The V and J genes are TRBV30 and TRBJ1-1; a weak D match, TRBD1 (5 bases). The CDR3 extends over 12 amino acids. Germline loops: CDR1 GTSNPN, CDR2 SVGIG (reference sequence). Deletions cut 2 bases from V and 10 bases from J, with 14 bases between. The CDR3, as DNA: TGTGCCTGGAGTAACGGAGCCGGGACAGCTTTCTTT. It translates to CAWSNGAGTAFF.

This clonotype was seen at least ten times. The genes are TRBV4-1 and TRBJ1-1; the D is unclear. Germline V gene data show CDR1 as MGHRA and CDR2 as YSYEKL. This CDR3 spans 15 amino acids. Trimming took 0 bases from V and 4 from J, leaving 12 bases between them. The CDR3 bases are TGCGCCAGCAGCCAAGATCTAAGGACGATCACTGAAGCTTTCTTT. Translating gives CASSQDLRTITEAFF.

Here the CDR3 reads CASMRAGSNQPQHF. CDR3 DNA sequence: TGTGCCAGCATGAGGGCCGGCAGCAATCAGCCCCAGCATTTT. The V call is TRBV12-3 or TRBV12-4, the J call TRBJ1-5; D is uncertain. This CDR3 is built from 14 residues. V was clipped by 7 bases and J by 1 base, with 11 bases between them.

This clonotype was found a few times. This rearrangement joins TRBV7-2 to TRBJ2-1; D not resolved. CDR1 SGHTA and CDR2 FQGNSA come from the germline V gene. This CDR3 is 13 amino acids long. The V gene lost 1 base and the J gene lost 6 bases, with 7 bases spanning the gap. The CDR3 nucleotides read TGTGCCAGCAGCTTAGAGCGTCCCAATGAGCAGTTCTTC. This gives the protein CASSLERPNEQFF.

V is TRBV2 and J is TRBJ2-7; possibly TRBD1 for D (6 bases). CDR3 length: 14 residues. With 6 bases removed from V and 0 bases from J, the gap between germline ends came to 12 bases. Germline V lookup: CDR1 SNHLY, CDR2 FYNNEI. This CDR3 reads CASRSGQTSYEQYF. CDR3 coding DNA: TGTGCCAGCAGGTCGGGACAAACCTCCTACGAGCAGTACTTC.

The genes are TRBV19 and TRBJ2-3; D not certain. The ends were cut back, 8 bases at V and 6 bases at J, with 9 bases in the middle. CDR1 is LNHDA, CDR2 SQIVND, per germline (reference sequence). This CDR3 has 11 residues. This CDR3 is CASSTADTQYF. CDR3 coding DNA: TGTGCCAGTTCAACAGCGGATACGCAGTATTTT.

In this sample, this clonotype turned up a few times. This sequence joins TRBV7-8 and TRBJ2-7; 9 bases fit TRBD2. The germline V gene encodes CDR1 SGHVS and CDR2 FQNEAQ. V was pared by 4 bases and J by 5 bases, with 12 bases of the junction left unmatched. The CDR3 consists of 16 residues. The CDR3 reads CASSSARRGGHHEQYF. CDR3 coding DNA: TGTGCCAGCAGCTCAGCTCGGCGGGGGGGCCACCACGAGCAGTACTTC.

The rearrangement uses TRBV6-5 and TRBJ1-1; no clear D gene. The CDR3 runs 13 residues. Germline-derived CDR1 and CDR2 are MNHEY and SVGAGI. The V and J ends lost 6 bases and 0 bases respectively, with 8 bases between them. As DNA, the CDR3 is TGTGCCAGCAGGCCCCCGCTGAACACTGAAGCTTTCTTT. Amino acid sequence: CASRPPLNTEAFF.

The genes are TRBV5-1 and TRBJ2-1, with D perhaps TRBD2 (5 bases). The germline V gene has CDR1 SGHRS and CDR2 YFSETQ. Trimming stripped 3 bases from V and 0 bases from J, with 13 bases between. CDR3 length: 16 residues. Here the CDR3 reads CASSWALTSSYNEQFF. The CDR3, as DNA: TGCGCCAGCAGCTGGGCCCTTACTAGCTCCTACAATGAGCAGTTCTTC.

The genes are TRBV3-1 and TRBJ1-4, with D possibly TRBD1 on 5 matching bases. CDR3 length: 13 amino acids. Germline values: CDR1 LGHDT, CDR2 YNNKEL (reference sequence). V was shortened by 4 bases and J by 8 bases, with 11 bases between the two germline ends. CDR3 region: CASSPAWGEKLFF. In DNA, the CDR3 is TGTGCCAGCAGCCCTGCCTGGGGCGAAAAACTGTTTTTT.

The chain combines TRBV6-1 with TRBJ1-1; 8 bases agree with TRBD1. After removal of 6 bases from V and 4 bases from J, the junction contained 7 bases not matched to a gene. Germline CDR1 reads MNHNS; CDR2 reads SASEGT. This CDR3 contains 14 residues. CDR3 DNA: TGTGCCAGCAGGACTGCGACAGGGGTCACTGAAGCTTTCTTT. Protein product: CASRTATGVTEAFF.

This clonotype has only a few counts. V usage is TRBV20-1 and J usage is TRBJ2-7; 7 bases match TRBD1. The CDR3 loop spans 15 amino acids. Germline values: CDR1 DFQATT, CDR2 SNEGSKA (reference sequence). CDR3 residues: CSALPYRGASYEQYF. CDR3 nucleotide sequence: TGCAGCGCTCTCCCCTACAGGGGCGCCAGCTACGAGCAGTACTTC.

The sample holds a few counts of this clonotype. This chain connects TRBV5-6 to TRBJ2-5, with D possibly being TRBD2 (5 bases). V lost 1 base and J lost 5, with 15 bases in between. The CDR3 is 15 amino acids. Germline lookup yields CDR1 SGHDT and CDR2 YYEEEE. This CDR3 reads CASSLPGVRSETQYF. The CDR3 bases are TGTGCCAGCAGCTTGCCCGGGGTTAGATCGGAGACCCAGTACTTC. Complete variable domain (other parts from reference TRBV5-6 and TRBJ2-5): DAGVTQSPTHLIKTRGQQVTLRCSPKSGHDTVSWYQQALGQGPQFIFQYYEEEERQRGNFPDRFSGHQFPNYSSELNVNALLLGDSALYLCASSLPGVRSETQYFGPGTRLLVL.

This clonotype was picked up a small number of times. The genes are TRBV27 and TRBJ1-1; D is undetermined. Germline V gene data show CDR1 as MNHEY and CDR2 as SMNVEV (reference sequence). The V end lost 2 bases, the J end lost 0 bases, and 7 bases lay between the germline ends. The CDR3 has 14 residues. Here the CDR3 reads CASSLRTMNTEAFF. The CDR3 nucleotides are TGTGCCAGCAGTTTAAGGACTATGAACACTGAAGCTTTCTTT.